These 30 T cell receptor beta chains came from one sample sequenced in a study of blood T cell repertoires in COVID-19. Sequencing was performed with immunoSEQ multiplex PCR; in TCRdb, only in-frame clones are kept and a portion is missing. This sample has a few hundred thousand clones; around 87% occur once, and the top ten carry around 9.3%. Material for sequencing was PBMCs or T cells enriched from blood (not recorded which). The receptor source for this set is a woman between 50 and 59 years old who had recovered from COVID-19.

This chain joins TRBV7-2 and TRBJ1-2; the D gene is possibly TRBD1 (5 bases). Per the germline V gene, CDR1 is SGHTA and CDR2 is FQGNSA. Trimming pared 1 base from V and 2 bases from J, leaving 11 bases between. The CDR3 totals 15 residues. This chain's CDR3 is CASSLVEKGNYGYTF. The CDR3 bases are TGTGCCAGCAGCTTAGTAGAGAAGGGGAACTATGGCTACACCTTC.

The chain is built from TRBV4-3 and TRBJ1-2, with 11 nucleotides matching TRBD1. In germline, CDR1 is LGHNA, CDR2 YSLEER. V lost 4 bases and J lost 7; bases outside the gene matches: 5. The CDR3 is 14 residues long. The CDR3 nucleotides read TGCGCCAGCAGCCCCGGGACAGGGGGTTTTGGCTACACCTTC. As protein: CASSPGTGGFGYTF.

In DNA form, the CDR3 reads TGTGCCAGCCGCATTACAGGGGGCTATGGCTACACCTTC. Protein: CASRITGGYGYTF. The V call is TRBV6-5, the J call TRBJ1-2; TRBD1 aligns across 8 bases. Germline loops: CDR1 MNHEY, CDR2 SVGAGI. Losses at the gene ends were 8 bases for V and 4 bases for J; bases not matched to a gene: 6. This CDR3 contains 13 residues.

The chain couples TRBV5-1 to TRBJ1-2, with TRBD1 identical over 11 bases. The CDR3 spans 15 residues. V dropped 3 bases and J dropped 1; count of bases not matched to a gene: 2. CDR1 is SGHRS and CDR2 is YFSETQ in the germline V gene. CDR3 sequence: CASSWGQGVNYGYTF. The CDR3 bases are TGCGCCAGCAGCTGGGGACAGGGGGTTAACTATGGCTACACCTTC.

The CDR3 loop is CASSYSKRGGNNEQFF. The CDR3 DNA reads as TGTGCCAGCAGTTACTCGAAACGGGGGGGAAACAATGAGCAGTTCTTC. The chain has TRBV6-2 or TRBV6-3 and TRBJ2-1, with 8 nucleotides matching TRBD2. CDR1 is MNHEY, CDR2 SVGEGT, per germline. The V segment lost 0 bases and the J segment 5 bases; nucleotides outside the gene matches: 6. The CDR3 has 16 amino acids.

The V gene is TRBV4-3, the J gene TRBJ2-1, with TRBD1 as a possible D gene (6 bases). The CDR3 spans 13 residues. From germline, CDR1 is LGHNA and CDR2 YSLEER. V was cut by 0 bases and J by 8 bases, with 8 bases left in between. CDR3 DNA: TGCGCCAGCAGCCAAGAAACAGGGCATGAGCAGTTCTTC. Translated: CASSQETGHEQFF.

CDR3 nucleotides: TGCGCCAGCAGCCAGCAGCTCCAGGGGGGAACCGGCAATCAGCCCCAGCATTTT. This sequence encodes CASSQQLQGGTGNQPQHF. The genes are TRBV4-3 and TRBJ1-5, with 7 bases lining up with TRBD1. Unmatched junction bases numbered 13, after V lost 3 bases and J lost 2 bases. The CDR3 runs to 18 residues. Looked up from germline, CDR1 is LGHNA and CDR2 is YSLEER.

CDR3 sequence reads: CASSQARTGYYSGNTIYF. The DNA of the CDR3 is TGTGCCAGCAGCCAGGCTCGAACAGGTTACTACTCTGGAAACACCATATATTTT. The genes are TRBV3-1 (or the pseudogene TRBV3-2) and TRBJ1-3; D is possibly TRBD1 (5 bases). The CDR3 is 18 amino acids. V shed 3 bases and J shed 0 bases, with 18 bases lying between them. The germline gives CDR1 LGHDT, CDR2 YNNKEL (reference sequence).

The genes are TRBV7-6 and TRBJ1-1, with D possibly TRBD1 on 5 matching bases. Germline lookup yields CDR1 SGHVS and CDR2 FNYEAQ. The CDR3 extends over 15 amino acids. Between the trimmed V and J ends, which lost 5 bases and 4 bases, there was a span of 17 bases. Here the CDR3 reads CASSTYRRRITEAFF. CDR3 bases: TGTGCCAGCAGCACTTACAGGCGCCGAATCACTGAAGCTTTCTTT.

The V and J genes are TRBV10-3 and TRBJ1-2; D perhaps matches TRBD1 (5 bases). The length of the CDR3 is 15 residues. Germline V lookup: CDR1 ENHRY, CDR2 SYGVKD. V was shortened by 4 bases and J by 7 bases, with 19 bases between the two germline ends. DNA of the CDR3: TGTGCCATCAGTGCTGGGGGGGGAACTTCAGTTGGCTACACCTTC. This sequence encodes CAISAGGGTSVGYTF.

The chain combines TRBV5-1 with TRBJ1-2; the D gene is possibly TRBD1 (5 bases). Germline CDR1 is SGHRS and CDR2 is YFSETQ. This CDR3 comprises 12 residues. The V end lost 2 bases, the J end lost 8 bases, and 10 bases lay between the germline ends. The CDR3 region is CASSLNGGGYTF. CDR3 nucleotide sequence: TGCGCCAGCAGCTTAAACGGGGGAGGCTACACCTTC.

The chain couples TRBV27 to TRBJ1-6; the D is unclear. Per germline, CDR1 MNHEY and CDR2 SMNVEV (reference sequence). V lost 6 bases to trimming and J lost 10 bases, with 16 bases between them. The CDR3 sequence is 14 residues long. This CDR3 is CASSPLSSKSPLHF. CDR3 DNA: TGTGCCAGCAGCCCGTTAAGCTCCAAATCACCCCTCCACTTT.

V is TRBV29-1 and J is TRBJ1-1, with D hard to call. The CDR3 runs to 15 residues. Per germline, CDR1 SQVTM and CDR2 ANQGSEA. V shed 2 bases and J shed 0 bases, with 13 bases lying between them. Here the CDR3 reads CSVEFLVYLNTEAFF. The DNA of the CDR3 is TGCAGCGTTGAATTCTTGGTCTATCTGAACACTGAAGCTTTCTTT.

The rearrangement joins TRBV7-9 to TRBJ2-7; tentatively, D is TRBD1 (6 bases). Germline CDR1 reads SEHNR; CDR2 reads FQNEAQ (reference sequence). V was pared by 5 bases and J by 3 bases, with 14 bases between. This CDR3 has 14 amino acids. CDR3 nucleotide sequence: TGTGCCAGCAGCGAATCCGGGACAAACTACGAGCAGTACTTC. It codes for CASSESGTNYEQYF.

This clone was recorded once. This chain links TRBV5-4 with TRBJ2-3, with 13 bases fitting TRBD2. Germline V lookup: CDR1 SGHNT, CDR2 YYREEE (reference sequence). J lost 6 bases, V lost 4 bases, and 8 bases had no gene match. The CDR3 sequence is 16 residues long. The DNA of the CDR3 is TGTGCCAGCAGCCTACCGGGACTAGCGGGGATGGATACGCAGTATTTT. Its protein is CASSLPGLAGMDTQYF.

DNA for the CDR3: TGTGCCAGCAGTCACACCCGGACAGGTCTTAATCAGCCCCAGCATTTT. Translating gives CASSHTRTGLNQPQHF. The genes are TRBV28 and TRBJ1-5, with 7 nucleotides matching TRBD1. J lost 4 bases, V lost 5 bases, and 11 bases had no gene match. Germline CDR1 and CDR2: MDHEN and SYDVKM. This CDR3 comprises 16 residues.

The rearrangement uses TRBV6-1 and TRBJ2-1, with 8 bases that match TRBD1. The CDR3 has 16 amino acids. V was pared by 3 bases and J by 3 bases, with 7 bases of the junction left unmatched. From germline, CDR1 is MNHNS and CDR2 SASEGT. The CDR3 bases are TGTGCCAGCAGTGAGCGTGACAGGGGTGGCTACAATGAGCAGTTCTTC. This encodes CASSERDRGGYNEQFF.

The chain carries TRBV18 and TRBJ2-1, with D unresolved. The V end lost 3 bases, the J end lost 5 bases, and 11 bases lay between the germline ends. CDR3 length: 14 amino acids. Germline CDR1 and CDR2: KGHSH and LQKENI. CDR3 sequence reads: CASSPQNKNNEQFF. CDR3 DNA: TGTGCCAGCTCACCGCAAAACAAGAACAATGAGCAGTTCTTC.

This clone was seen a few times. The chain uses TRBV29-1 and TRBJ1-2; the match to TRBD1 covers 7 bases. The V and J ends lost 7 bases and 0 bases, in that order; junction bases with no gene match: 11. The CDR3 has 15 residues. Germline V gives CDR1 SQVTM, CDR2 ANQGSEA. This CDR3 reads CSANSAGQTNYGYTF. The CDR3 nucleotides are TGCAGCGCCAATTCCGCGGGACAGACTAACTATGGCTACACCTTC.

V is TRBV4-3 and J is TRBJ1-2, with 8 bases that match TRBD1. The CDR3 loop spans 14 amino acids. J was trimmed by 6 bases and V by 4 bases; bases with no gene match: 7. CDR1 is LGHNA, CDR2 YSLEER, per germline. The CDR3, as DNA: TGCGCCAGCAGCCCGGACAGGGCTTCGCATGGCTACACCTTC. This gives the protein CASSPDRASHGYTF.

The chain carries TRBV19 and TRBJ1-1; D is ambiguous. V lost 3 bases to trimming and J lost 5 bases, with 13 bases between them. The length of the CDR3 is 14 residues. Germline CDR1 LNHDA, CDR2 SQIVND (reference sequence). The CDR3 is CASSILPRATEAFF. The CDR3 nucleotides read TGTGCCAGTAGTATCCTCCCGAGGGCGACTGAAGCTTTCTTT. The full variable domain, with the rest looked up from reference TRBV19 and TRBJ1-1, is DGGITQSPKYLFRKEGQNVTLSCEQNLNHDAMYWYRQDPGQGLRLIYYSQIVNDFQKGDIAEGYSVSREKKESFPLTVTSAQKNPTAFYLCASSILPRATEAFFGQGTRLTVV.

This clone came up once. The chain links TRBV7-3 to TRBJ2-5, with D tentatively TRBD2 (5 bases). Trimming left V 3 bases short and J 4 bases short, with 9 bases between. Germline lookup yields CDR1 SGHTA and CDR2 FQGTGA. The CDR3 length is 13 residues. As DNA, the CDR3 is TGTGCCAGCAGCTTGTACCGGGGAGAGACCCAGTACTTC. The encoded protein is CASSLYRGETQYF.

The rearrangement joins TRBV7-2 to TRBJ1-2; D is perhaps TRBD1 (5 bases). The CDR3 runs 14 residues. Germline CDR1 is SGHTA and CDR2 is FQGNSA. V was clipped by 5 bases and J by 4 bases, with 14 bases between them. CDR3 residues: CASSPITGFYGYTF. The CDR3 region has the DNA TGTGCCAGCAGCCCGATTACAGGTTTCTATGGCTACACCTTC.

The chain has TRBV27 and TRBJ2-3, with D possibly matching TRBD2 (5 bases). The V end lost 7 bases, the J end lost 2 bases, and 10 bases lay between the germline ends. The CDR3 is 13 residues long. In germline, CDR1 is MNHEY, CDR2 SMNVEV (reference sequence). The DNA of the CDR3 is TGTGCCAGCATAGGGAGACACACAGATACGCAGTATTTT. Its translation: CASIGRHTDTQYF.

The chain employs TRBV6-1 and TRBJ2-7, with 8 bases aligning to TRBD1. Germline CDR1 is MNHNS and CDR2 is SASEGT. This CDR3 spans 14 amino acids. V was clipped by 3 bases and J by 3 bases; unmatched bases: 4. The CDR3 is CASSDRGQIYEQYF. The CDR3 nucleotides are TGTGCCAGCAGTGACAGGGGGCAAATCTACGAGCAGTACTTC.

The rearrangement uses TRBV28 and TRBJ1-1, with D perhaps TRBD1 (5 bases). CDR1 and CDR2 (germline): MDHEN, SYDVKM. The CDR3 length is 15 residues. Trimming stripped 7 bases from V and 8 bases from J, with 23 bases between. The CDR3 bases are TGTGCCAGCACCACGGGGGTTACCAGGGTGGCGGAAGCTTTCTTT. Amino acids: CASTTGVTRVAEAFF.

This clone came up a few times. The CDR3 DNA sequence: TGTGCCAGCAGCCAAGGACAGGGCCTCGCCACAGATACGCAGTATTTT. Protein: CASSQGQGLATDTQYF. The chain carries TRBV3-1 (or the pseudogene TRBV3-2) and TRBJ2-3, with 7 nucleotides matching TRBD1. The CDR3 consists of 16 residues. Germline CDR1 is LGHDT and CDR2 is YNNKEL (reference sequence). Trimming took 1 base from V and 2 from J; bases not matched to a gene: 6.

The chain recombines TRBV28 with TRBJ1-1; D perhaps matches TRBD1 (6 bases). The germline V gene has CDR1 MDHEN and CDR2 SYDVKM. V lost 6 bases and J lost 1, with 12 bases in between. The CDR3 sequence is 14 residues long. CDR3 nucleotide sequence: TGTGCCAGCAGACCGGGACACCCGAACACTGAAGCTTTCTTT. This encodes CASRPGHPNTEAFF.

The J gene is TRBJ1-6, the V gene TRBV2; D perhaps matches TRBD1 (6 bases). Germline CDR1 is SNHLY and CDR2 is FYNNEI. This CDR3 has 14 residues. Trimming stripped 6 bases from V and 7 bases from J, with 13 bases between. The CDR3 is CASSESGHNSPLHF. In nucleotides, the CDR3 is TGTGCCAGCAGCGAATCGGGACACAATTCACCCCTCCACTTT.

The CDR3 DNA follows: TGTGCCAGCACCTTAGGGGGCGGGACAGCCATAGAAAAACTGTTTTTT. The encoded protein is CASTLGGGTAIEKLFF. J is TRBJ1-4 and V is TRBV5-5; 7 nucleotides agree with TRBD1. CDR3 length: 16 residues. V gave up 6 bases and J gave up 8 bases; unmatched junction bases: 16. Germline CDR1 and CDR2: SGHKS and YYEKEE (reference sequence).